The clone carrying this T cell receptor beta chain was counted only a few times. The J segment lost 9 bases and the V segment lost 4 bases, leaving 11 bases of the junction unmatched. This CDR3 is built from 15 residues. Germline CDR1 reads SGDLS; CDR2 reads YYNGEE. A single record per CDR3 protein comes from TCRdb applying MiXCR to the 5' RACE reads. Among hundreds of thousands of distinct CDR3 sequences listed, about 15% were seen once. This sample is drawn from a study of T-cell memory formation after mild COVID-19. The gene calls are TRBV9 and TRBJ2-1; TRBD1 matches 9 bases. The TCR sequence derives from a man aged 18 to 29 who had mild COVID-19 (a few samples of this study predate the infection). Cell type and time point are not known. Sequenced input: PBMCs or a T cell subset sorted from them (not recorded which). As DNA, the CDR3 is TGTGCCAGCAGCAACAGGGGGCAGGGGAGGAGTGAGCAGTTCTTC. Translation: CASSNRGQGRSEQFF.